This T cell receptor beta chain emerged from a study of blood T cell repertoires in COVID-19. About the study: The samples span acute and convalescent COVID-19 from the United States, Italy and Spain. Sources were T cells, B-cell-depleted T cells, or PBMCs; the material itself was cDNA or gDNA.

Recruited during active infection, patients (from Seattle) were subsequently followed longitudinally. Per the germline V gene, CDR1 is WSHSY and CDR2 is SAAADI. V shed 3 bases and J shed 1 base, with 13 bases lying between them. This CDR3 region has 15 residues. In the original workflow: Nucleated cell number was recorded as an estimate derived from reference gene primer amplification. Clones were sequenced by immunoSEQ multiplex PCR, and TCRdb holds only the in-frame ones, with some missing. V and J calls and clone size are those listed in that table; D and trimming were worked out from the DNA. Of about 480,000 clones in the sample, roughly nine tenths were seen once.

The TCR originated in a man aged 18 to 30 with COVID-19, enrolled during active disease. What was sequenced was peripheral blood. V gene TRBV10-2 combines with J gene TRBJ2-7; a possible D gene is TRBD1 (6 bases). This CDR3 is CASSDRTVLSYEQYF. CDR3 coding DNA: TGCGCCAGCAGTGATCGGACAGTCCTTTCCTACGAGCAGTACTTC.